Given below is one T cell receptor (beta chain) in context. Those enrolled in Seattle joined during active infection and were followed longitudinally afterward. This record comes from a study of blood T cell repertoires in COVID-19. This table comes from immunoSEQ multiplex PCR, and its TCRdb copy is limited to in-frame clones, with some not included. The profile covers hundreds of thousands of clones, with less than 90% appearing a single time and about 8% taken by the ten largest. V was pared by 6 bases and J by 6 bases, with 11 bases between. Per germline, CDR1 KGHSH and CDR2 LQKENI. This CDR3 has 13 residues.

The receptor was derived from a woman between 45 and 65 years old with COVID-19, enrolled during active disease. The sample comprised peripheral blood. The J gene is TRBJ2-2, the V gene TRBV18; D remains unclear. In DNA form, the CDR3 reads TGTGCCAGCTCCCGGAGCTTTCCCGGGGAGCTGTTTTTT. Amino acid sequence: CASSRSFPGELFF.